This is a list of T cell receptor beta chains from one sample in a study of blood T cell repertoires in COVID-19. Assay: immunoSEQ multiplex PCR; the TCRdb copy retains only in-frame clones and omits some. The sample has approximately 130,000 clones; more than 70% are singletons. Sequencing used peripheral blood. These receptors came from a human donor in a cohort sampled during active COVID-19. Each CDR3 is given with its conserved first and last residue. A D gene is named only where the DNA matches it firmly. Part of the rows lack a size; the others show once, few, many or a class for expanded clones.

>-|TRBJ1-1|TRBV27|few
CASSEGMGYTEAFF
TGTGCCAGCAGTGAGGGTATGGGTTACACTGAAGCTTTCTTT
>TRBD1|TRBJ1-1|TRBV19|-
CASSVPGGSEAFF
TGTGCCAGTAGTGTCCCAGGGGGCTCCGAAGCTTTCTTT
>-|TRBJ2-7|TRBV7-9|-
CASSFRAAGFYEQYF
TGTGCCAGCAGTTTCCGGGCGGCGGGCTTCTACGAGCAGTACTTC
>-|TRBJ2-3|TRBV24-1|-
CATSETRLTDTQYF
TGTGCCACCAGTGAAACTAGATTAACAGATACGCAGTATTTT
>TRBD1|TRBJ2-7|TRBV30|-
CAWMGGQGSYEQYF
TGTGCCTGGATGGGGGGACAGGGGAGTTACGAGCAGTACTTC
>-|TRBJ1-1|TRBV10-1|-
CASMPRESLKNTEAFF
TGCGCCAGCATGCCGAGGGAATCACTCAAGAACACTGAAGCTTTCTTT
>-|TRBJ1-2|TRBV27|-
CASSLSGGARYGYTF
TGTGCCAGCAGTTTATCGGGGGGGGCTCGGTATGGCTACACCTTC
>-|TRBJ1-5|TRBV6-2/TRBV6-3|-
CASSYFNSNQPQHF
TGTGCCAGCAGTTACTTTAATAGCAATCAGCCCCAGCATTTT
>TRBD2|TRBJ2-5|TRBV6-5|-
CASRASGSETQYF
TGTGCCAGCCGGGCTAGCGGGAGCGAGACCCAGTACTTC
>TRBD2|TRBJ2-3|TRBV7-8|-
CASSGLAGGGDTQYF
TGTGCCAGCAGCGGATTAGCGGGAGGTGGTGATACGCAGTATTTT
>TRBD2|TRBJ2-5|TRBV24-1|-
CATSGTSGIGTQYF
TGTGCCACCAGCGGGACTAGCGGGATTGGGACCCAGTACTTC
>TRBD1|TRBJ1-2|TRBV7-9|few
CASSPPGQGVYGYTF
TGTGCCAGCAGCCCACCGGGACAGGGGGTCTATGGCTACACCTTC
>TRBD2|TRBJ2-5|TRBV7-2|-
CASSSGTSGETQYF
TGTGCCAGCAGCTCCGGGACTAGCGGGGAGACCCAGTACTTC
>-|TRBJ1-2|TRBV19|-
CASSMGQSYGYTF
TGTGCCAGTAGTATGGGGCAGTCCTATGGCTACACCTTC
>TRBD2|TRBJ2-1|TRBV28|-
CASSFAGGSNEQFF
TGTGCCAGCAGTTTTGCGGGAGGCAGCAATGAGCAGTTCTTC
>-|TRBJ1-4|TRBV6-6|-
CASSSRSQGEKLFF
TGTGCCAGCAGCTCCAGGAGTCAGGGTGAAAAACTGTTTTTT
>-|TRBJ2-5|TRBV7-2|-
CASSPFVGGAETQYF
TGTGCCAGCAGCCCCTTTGTCGGCGGCGCAGAGACCCAGTACTTC
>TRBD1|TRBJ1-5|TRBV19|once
CASSTTGGNQPQHF
TGTGCCAGTAGTACGACAGGGGGCAATCAGCCCCAGCATTTT
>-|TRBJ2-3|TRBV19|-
CASSIMSGGGDTQYF
TGTGCCAGTAGTATAATGAGCGGAGGTGGAGATACGCAGTATTTT
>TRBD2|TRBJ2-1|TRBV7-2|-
CASSRGTSGVEQFF
TGTGCCAGCAGCCGCGGGACTAGCGGGGTTGAGCAGTTCTTC
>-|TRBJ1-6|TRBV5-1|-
CASSLDRNSPLHF
TGCGCCAGCAGCTTGGACAGGAATTCACCCCTCCACTTT
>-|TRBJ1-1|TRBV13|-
CASSSPGEGFTEAFF
TGTGCCAGCAGCTCCCCCGGGGAGGGATTCACTGAAGCTTTCTTT
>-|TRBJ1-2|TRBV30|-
CAWNMIPQNYGYTF
TGTGCCTGGAATATGATCCCCCAGAACTATGGCTACACCTTC
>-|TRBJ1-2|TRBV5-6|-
CASSLVQGTGGYTF
TGTGCCAGCAGCTTGGTCCAGGGGACGGGTGGCTACACCTTC
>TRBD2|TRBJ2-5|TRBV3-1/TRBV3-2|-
CASSQPGRAGGGYLNSETQYF
TGTGCCAGCAGCCAACCCGGGCGAGCGGGGGGCGGGTATCTGAATTCAGAGACCCAGTACTTC
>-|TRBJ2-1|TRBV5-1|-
CASSLVAAGSYNEQFF
TGCGCCAGCAGCTTGGTTGCGGCGGGCTCCTACAATGAGCAGTTCTTC
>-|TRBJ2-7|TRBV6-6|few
CASTPTGPSYEQYF
TGTGCCAGCACGCCAACAGGTCCCTCCTACGAGCAGTACTTC
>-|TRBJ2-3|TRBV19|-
CASSMTGGRVLYTQYF
TGTGCCAGTAGTATGACGGGGGGCCGTGTTTTATATACGCAGTATTTT
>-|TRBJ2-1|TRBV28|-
CASSLLTTPHNEQFF
TGTGCCAGCAGTTTATTGACTACCCCTCACAATGAGCAGTTCTTC
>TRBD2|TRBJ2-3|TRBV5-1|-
CASSLASSGKMDTQYF
TGCGCCAGCAGCTTGGCCTCTAGCGGGAAAATGGATACGCAGTATTTT
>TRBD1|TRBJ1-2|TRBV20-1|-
CSVGQGRGYTF
TGCAGTGTAGGACAGGGAAGGGGCTACACCTTC
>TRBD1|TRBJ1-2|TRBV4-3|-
CASSTDRGVYGYTF
TGCGCCAGCAGCACAGACAGGGGCGTCTATGGCTACACCTTC
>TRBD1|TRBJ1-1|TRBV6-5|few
CATEGAVRGSEAFF
TGTGCCACCGAGGGGGCGGTGAGGGGGTCCGAAGCTTTCTTT
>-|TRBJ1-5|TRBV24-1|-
CATSDGLGGNQPQHF
TGTGCCACCAGTGACGGGCTGGGAGGCAATCAGCCCCAGCATTTT
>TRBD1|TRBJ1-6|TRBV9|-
CASSVAGGTGDGSPLHF
TGTGCCAGCAGCGTAGCCGGGGGGACAGGGGATGGTTCACCCCTCCACTTT
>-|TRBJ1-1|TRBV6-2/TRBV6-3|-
CASSYSFSSSLNTEAFF
TGTGCCAGCAGTTACTCGTTTAGTTCGAGCCTGAACACTGAAGCTTTCTTT
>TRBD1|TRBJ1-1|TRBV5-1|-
CASSLRDSVNTEAFF
TGCGCCAGCAGCTTGAGGGACAGTGTGAACACTGAAGCTTTCTTT
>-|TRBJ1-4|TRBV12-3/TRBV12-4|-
CASSYRANEKLFF
TGTGCCAGCAGTTACAGGGCAAATGAAAAACTGTTTTTT
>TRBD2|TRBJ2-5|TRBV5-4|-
CASSLRRLGGAYQETQYF
TGTGCCAGCAGCCTGAGGCGCCTCGGGGGGGCGTACCAAGAGACCCAGTACTTC
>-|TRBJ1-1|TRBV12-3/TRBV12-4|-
CASRAGNTEAFF
TGTGCCAGCAGGGCAGGGAACACTGAAGCTTTCTTT
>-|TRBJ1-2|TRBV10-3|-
CAISDLTGGISSYGYTF
TGTGCCATCAGTGATTTGACAGGTGGTATCAGTAGCTATGGCTACACCTTC
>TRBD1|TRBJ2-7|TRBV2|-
CASSEAPGGQGGEQYF
TGTGCCAGCAGTGAAGCGCCCGGAGGACAGGGGGGCGAGCAGTACTTC
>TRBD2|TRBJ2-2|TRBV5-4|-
CASSSASGSPGELFF
TGTGCCAGCAGCTCCGCTAGCGGGAGTCCCGGGGAGCTGTTTTTT
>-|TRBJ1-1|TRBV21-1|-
CASIPGQGACGRMNTEAFF
TGTGCCAGCATCCCGGGACAGGGGGCATGTGGTCGAATGAACACTGAAGCTTTCTTT
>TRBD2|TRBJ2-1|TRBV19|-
CASSIGAGGGEQFF
TGTGCCAGTAGTATAGGCGCGGGGGGCGGTGAGCAGTTCTTC
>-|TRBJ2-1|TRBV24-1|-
CATSVAGPAGNEQFF
TGTGCCACCAGTGTGGCGGGTCCTGCTGGCAATGAGCAGTTCTTC